Listed below are T cell receptor beta chains from one sample, sequenced in a study of blood T cell repertoires in COVID-19. The method was immunoSEQ multiplex PCR; TCRdb's version includes in-frame clones alone and lacks a portion of them. Among 60,000 to 85,000 clones listed, 80% were seen once. Input material: peripheral blood. The source of these receptors is a human donor in a cohort sampled during active COVID-19. Both conserved end residues are part of each CDR3. A D gene is named only where the DNA matches it firmly. A row's size may be missing; if present it is once, few, many or a size class.

TRBV10-2	NA	few	TRBJ1-5	TGCGCCAGCAGTGGAGAGGGTCGCAATCAGCCCCAGCATTTT	CASSGEGRNQPQHF
TRBV7-9	NA	few	TRBJ1-3	TGTGCCAGCAGCCGCGCCCAGGGTGGCTCTGGAAACACCATATATTTT	CASSRAQGGSGNTIYF
TRBV19	TRBD1	NA	TRBJ1-2	TGTGCCAGTGGTACTCAGAGGACAGGGGGCAATGGCTACACCTTC	CASGTQRTGGNGYTF
TRBV7-9	NA	once	TRBJ2-2	TGTGCCAGCAGCTTACGACGGGCAGGGCTAAGGACCGGGGAGCTGTTTTTT	CASSLRRAGLRTGELFF
TRBV5-3	NA	NA	TRBJ1-3	TGTGCCAGAAGCTTGGCCCCAGGGGCCTCCACTACTGGAAACACCATATATTTT	CARSLAPGASTTGNTIYF
TRBV6-2/TRBV6-3	TRBD1	once	TRBJ2-5	TGTGCCAGCAGTTACAGGGGGCGAATGCCGGAGGTCCAGTACTTC	CASSYRGRMPEVQYF
TRBV10-3	NA	NA	TRBJ2-3	TGTGCCATCGGGACACGCACTATCGATACGCAGTATTTT	CAIGTRTIDTQYF
TRBV5-4	NA	NA	TRBJ1-1	TGTGCCAGCAGCTTCCCCTCGTTGGGCAGGACTGAAGCTTTCTTT	CASSFPSLGRTEAFF
TRBV9	NA	NA	TRBJ2-6	TGTGCCAGCAGCGTAGGGCATTTCTCTGGGGCCAACGTCCTGACTTTC	CASSVGHFSGANVLTF
TRBV5-1	TRBD2	few	TRBJ2-5	TGCGCCAGCATGGGACTAGCGGGCCAAGAGACCCAGTACTTC	CASMGLAGQETQYF
TRBV7-3	TRBD2	NA	TRBJ2-1	TGTGCCAGCAGCCCCCGGCCAGCGGGAGGGGACAATGAGCAGTTCTTC	CASSPRPAGGDNEQFF
TRBV5-1	NA	few	TRBJ1-4	TGCGCCAGCAGCTGGGGGGGTGAGAATGAAAAACTGTTTTTT	CASSWGGENEKLFF
TRBV14	NA	NA	TRBJ1-1	TGTGCCAGCAGCGGGCAGCTGAACACTGAAGCTTTCTTT	CASSGQLNTEAFF
TRBV7-2	TRBD2	NA	TRBJ2-3	TGTGCCAGCAGCTTAGAGAGGGGACTAGCGGGCGCTACGCAGTATTTT	CASSLERGLAGATQYF
TRBV15	NA	NA	TRBJ1-6	TGTGCCACCAGCAGAGAAGCGGGCAGGCGGGTGAGTTCACCCCTCCACTTT	CATSREAGRRVSSPLHF
TRBV6-6	NA	NA	TRBJ2-2	TGTGCCAGCAGTTACTCATTCGGGAATTCGGGGGAGCTGTTTTTT	CASSYSFGNSGELFF
TRBV2	NA	NA	TRBJ1-3	TGTGCCAGCAGTGCAGGGGATTCCTCTGGAAACACCATATATTTT	CASSAGDSSGNTIYF
TRBV30	TRBD2	NA	TRBJ2-2	TGTGCCTGGAAGAGTGCTGGCGGGAGAGGGGAGCTGTTTTTT	CAWKSAGGRGELFF
TRBV19	TRBD1	NA	TRBJ2-6	TGTGCCAGTAGTATCGACAGGGGTTTGTCTGGGGCCAACGTCCTGACTTTC	CASSIDRGLSGANVLTF
TRBV11-3	NA	NA	TRBJ2-1	TGTGCCAGCAGCCGTAAAAAAAACTACAATGAGCAGTTCTTC	CASSRKKNYNEQFF
TRBV12-5	TRBD1	NA	TRBJ2-1	TGTGCTAGTGGTTGGATTTGGGGACAGGGGTCAGCGCTCCACAATGAGCAGTTCTTC	CASGWIWGQGSALHNEQFF
TRBV7-3	NA	few	TRBJ2-1	TGTGCCAGCAGCCAAAGCGGGCCAAACAATGAGCAGTTCTTC	CASSQSGPNNEQFF
TRBV19	TRBD1	once	TRBJ1-6	TGTGCCAGTAGTTCGGGGACAGTCCAGTATAATTCACCCCTCCACTTT	CASSSGTVQYNSPLHF
TRBV25-1	NA	NA	TRBJ2-3	TGTGCCAGCAGTGATCCCTTGACTAGCACAGATACGCAGTATTTT	CASSDPLTSTDTQYF
TRBV18	NA	NA	TRBJ1-5	TGTGCCAGCTCACCGGGGAGGGTTAGCAATCAGCCCCAGCATTTT	CASSPGRVSNQPQHF
TRBV4-2	TRBD1	NA	TRBJ2-1	TGTGCCAGCAGCCAGGGACAGGGGGCAGTTGATGAGCAGTTCTTC	CASSQGQGAVDEQFF
TRBV5-1	NA	NA	TRBJ2-7	TGCGCCAGCAGCTTGGAATGGCCCGGGTCAACCTACGAGCAGTACTTC	CASSLEWPGSTYEQYF
TRBV5-1	NA	NA	TRBJ1-1	TGCGCCAGCAGCTTCAATCGGGGGGCGAACACTGAAGCTTTCTTT	CASSFNRGANTEAFF
TRBV3-1/TRBV3-2	TRBD1	NA	TRBJ1-2	TGTGCCAGCAGCCCCAGGGGGAGCTATGGCTACACCTTC	CASSPRGSYGYTF
TRBV18	TRBD1	NA	TRBJ2-1	TGTGCCAGCTCACCACCAACAGGGGGAGCCTACAATGAGCAGTTCTTC	CASSPPTGGAYNEQFF
TRBV5-1	TRBD1	NA	TRBJ2-1	TGCGCCAGCAGCCGACTCCGGGACAGGGTCAATGAGCAGTTCTTC	CASSRLRDRVNEQFF
TRBV6-5	NA	NA	TRBJ1-2	TGTGCCAGCAATATTCTCCGGGATAACTATGGCTACACCTTC	CASNILRDNYGYTF
TRBV18	NA	NA	TRBJ1-2	TGTGCCAGCTCACCTAAGGAGAACTATGGCTACACCTTC	CASSPKENYGYTF
TRBV9	NA	NA	TRBJ2-2	TGTGCCAGCAGCGTAGCTGCAGGACTTCACACCGGGGAGCTGTTTTTT	CASSVAAGLHTGELFF
TRBV7-2	NA	NA	TRBJ1-2	TGTGCCAGCAGCTTAGCTGACAGGCGGATCTACTATGGCTACACCTTC	CASSLADRRIYYGYTF
TRBV6-5	NA	NA	TRBJ2-4	TGTGCCAGCAGTTACACTATACGCGGCCTAAACATTCAGTACTTC	CASSYTIRGLNIQYF
TRBV4-3	TRBD1	NA	TRBJ2-3	TGCGCCAGCAGCCAAGAAGGTGTGTGGGGAACAGGGGTAGCAGATACGCAGTATTTT	CASSQEGVWGTGVADTQYF
TRBV6-5	NA	NA	TRBJ1-3	TGTGCCAGCAAAATCGACTTGACTGGAAACACCATATATTTT	CASKIDLTGNTIYF
TRBV5-6	NA	NA	TRBJ1-2	TGTGCCAGCAGCTTAAGAGGGAATGGCTACACCTTC	CASSLRGNGYTF
TRBV5-1	TRBD2	NA	TRBJ2-3	TGCGCCAGCTCCCTGCCCAGCGGGAAGATAGATACGCAGTATTTT	CASSLPSGKIDTQYF
TRBV2	TRBD2	NA	TRBJ2-1	TGTGCCAGCAGTGCTACGGGACTAGCGGGAGGTCGCGCCTACAATGAGCAGTTCTTC	CASSATGLAGGRAYNEQFF
TRBV5-1	NA	NA	TRBJ1-4	TGCGCCAGCAGCTTGAACCCCGTAGGGGAGGATGAAAAACTGTTTTTT	CASSLNPVGEDEKLFF
TRBV30	TRBD2	NA	TRBJ2-1	TGTGCCTGGAGTGCGATAGCGGGGGCGTCTTTGTTCTTC	CAWSAIAGASLFF
TRBV6-2/TRBV6-3	TRBD1	NA	TRBJ2-7	TGTGCCAGCAGTAAGGGACAGTCCTACGAGCAGTACTTC	CASSKGQSYEQYF
TRBV30	NA	once	TRBJ2-1	TGTGCCTGGAGGGGGGCCTTAGGCAACAATGAGCAGTTCTTC	CAWRGALGNNEQFF
TRBV7-2	TRBD1	NA	TRBJ1-2	TGTGCCAGCAGCGTTAACAGGGGAGCCTATGGCTACACCTTC	CASSVNRGAYGYTF
TRBV11-2	NA	NA	TRBJ1-1	TGTGCCAGCAGCCCCAGGCGTAACACTGAAGCTTTCTTT	CASSPRRNTEAFF
TRBV7-2	NA	NA	TRBJ1-3	TGTGCCAGAGAGGACAGCTCTGGAAACACCATATATTTT	CAREDSSGNTIYF
TRBV6-5	NA	NA	TRBJ2-3	TGTGCCAGCAGCTCCCCGGGATCTTTCACAGATACGCAGTATTTT	CASSSPGSFTDTQYF
TRBV9	TRBD1	NA	TRBJ1-1	TGTGCCAGCAGCGTGGGGACAGGATTGAACACTGAAGCTTTCTTT	CASSVGTGLNTEAFF
TRBV30	NA	NA	TRBJ2-1	TGTGCCTGGGGGCCGCCTAGGGGGCAGTTCTTC	CAWGPPRGQFF
TRBV5-4	TRBD1	NA	TRBJ2-1	TGTGCCAGCAGCTTAGGACAGGGGCGGGATGAGCAGTTCTTC	CASSLGQGRDEQFF
TRBV5-6	TRBD1	NA	TRBJ2-7	TGTGCCAGCAGCTTCATAGCCGGACAGGGGAACAAAGAGCAGTACTTC	CASSFIAGQGNKEQYF
TRBV28	TRBD1	NA	TRBJ1-2	TGTGCCAGCAACCTGGACAGGATTGGGTATGGCTACACCTTC	CASNLDRIGYGYTF
TRBV30	TRBD2	NA	TRBJ2-3	TGTGCCTGCGCGCGGGGGTTCGGCACAGATACGCAGTATTTT	CACARGFGTDTQYF
TRBV7-9	NA	NA	TRBJ1-1	TGTGCCAGCAGCTTAGTGGCAGTCGGGGACACTGAAGCTTTCTTT	CASSLVAVGDTEAFF
TRBV18	NA	NA	TRBJ1-1	TGTGCCAGCTCCCTGAAGGAGGGCACTGAAGCTTTCTTT	CASSLKEGTEAFF
TRBV27	NA	NA	TRBJ1-5	TGTGCCAGCAGTCCTTTACTCAACTCGGGAGCTAGCAATCAGCCCCAGCATTTT	CASSPLLNSGASNQPQHF
TRBV7-7	NA	NA	TRBJ2-5	TGTGCTAGCAGCAGGCGGGGACACCAAGAGACCCAGTACTTC	CASSRRGHQETQYF
TRBV28	NA	NA	TRBJ1-5	TGTGCCAGCAGTTTCGGCAGGGGATTCGGCAATCAGCCCCAGCATTTT	CASSFGRGFGNQPQHF